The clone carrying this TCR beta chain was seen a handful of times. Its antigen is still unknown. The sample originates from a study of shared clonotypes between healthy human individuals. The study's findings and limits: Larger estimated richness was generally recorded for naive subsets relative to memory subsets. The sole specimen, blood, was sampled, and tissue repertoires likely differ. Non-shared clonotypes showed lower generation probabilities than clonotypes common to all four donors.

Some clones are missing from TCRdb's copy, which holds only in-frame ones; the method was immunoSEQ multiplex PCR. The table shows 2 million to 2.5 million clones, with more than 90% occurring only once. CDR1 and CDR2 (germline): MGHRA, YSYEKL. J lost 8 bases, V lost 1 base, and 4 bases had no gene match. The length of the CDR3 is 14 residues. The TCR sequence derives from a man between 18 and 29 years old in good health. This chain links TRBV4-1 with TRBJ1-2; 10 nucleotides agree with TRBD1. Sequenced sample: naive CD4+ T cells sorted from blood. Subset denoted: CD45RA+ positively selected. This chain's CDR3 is CASSQVGTGDGYTF. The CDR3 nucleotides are TGCGCCAGCAGCCAAGTCGGGACAGGGGACGGCTACACCTTC.